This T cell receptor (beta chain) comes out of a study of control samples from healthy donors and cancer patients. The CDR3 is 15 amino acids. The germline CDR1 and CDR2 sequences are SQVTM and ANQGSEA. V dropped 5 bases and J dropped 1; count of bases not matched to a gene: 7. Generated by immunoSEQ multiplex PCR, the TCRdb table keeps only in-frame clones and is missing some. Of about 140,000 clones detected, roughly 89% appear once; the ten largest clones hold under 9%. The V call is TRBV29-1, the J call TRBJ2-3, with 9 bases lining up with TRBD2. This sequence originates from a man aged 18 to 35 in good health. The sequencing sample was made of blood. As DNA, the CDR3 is TGCAGCGTTCAACCCTTAGCGGGGGGCACAGATACGCAGTATTTT. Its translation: CSVQPLAGGTDTQYF.